The sequence of this T cell receptor (beta chain) was determined in a study of blood T cell repertoires in COVID-19 (dated by TCRdb to the early 2020s). Looking at the study overall: Samples covering the acute and convalescent phases of COVID-19 were provided by collaborators in the United States, Italy and Spain. The prospective study material was composed of cDNA or gDNA derived from T cells, B-cell-depleted T cells, or PBMCs. Deeply sampled blood TCRbeta repertoires from subjects exposed to, actively infected with, or recovered from COVID-19 were included in the dataset. The repertoires were released in a freely available public database intended as a resource for research on the immune response to SARS-CoV-2. The samples were drawn from two sources: the first 160 participants of the ongoing ImmuneRACE study, and approximately 1,300 subjects contributed by 6 global collaborators. A de-identified subject ID, COVID-19 status, age in years and sex were almost always included in the sample metadata. HLA class I and class II types, where available, came from metadata supplied by the sample provider rather than from assay-based typing. Paper-wide results and their limitations: The amount of clinical and demographic metadata varied by source and participant and was provided uncurated.

TCRbeta CDR3 regions were amplified from genomic DNA using the immunoSEQ Assay, a bias-controlled multiplex PCR. Concerning the study's data processing: Within the assay, amplification of reference gene primers was used to estimate how many nucleated cells each sample contained. To quantify the absolute abundance of each unique TCRbeta CDR3 rearrangement, sequence reads were collapsed and filtered. For each sample, productive Simpson clonality was calculated as the square root of Simpson's diversity index across productive rearrangements. TCRdb mirrors the immuneACCESS table, restricted to in-frame sequences. Some clones are absent from its copies; in checked studies, under half trace to an unresolved V gene, and the reason for the others is unknown. From that table come the V and J calls and clone size; the DNA was used to work out D and trimming. The sample table records 110,000 to 150,000 clones; roughly 89% of these occur just once. The ten biggest clones cover about 4.1% of the sample.

Participants in the prospective study were aged about 18 to 89 years, lived in under 30 United States geographic areas, and enrolled through a virtual design. In the prospective study, participants were assigned to cohorts based on the clinical history participants reported in a screening survey and a study questionnaire. Recovered participants in ImmuneRACE Cohort 3 were defined as having two consecutive negative NP/OP PCR tests, clearance from a healthcare professional, or resolution of symptoms. In the prospective study, whole blood, serum and a nasopharyngeal or oropharyngeal swab were collected from each participant by mobile phlebotomists. Additional blood draws and questionnaires over a roughly two-month period could optionally be provided by prospective study participants. Before DNA extraction, prospective study blood samples were shipped either frozen or at room temperature. V gives up 4 bases and J gives up 2 bases, and the segment between their germline ends measures 6 bases. The CDR3 has 12 amino acids, counting the end cysteine and phenylalanine. Just the 36-base CDR3 DNA is kept, in frame starting at base 1. From the germline V gene, CDR1 is SGDLS and CDR2 is YYNGEE.

This clone has a single count. Its antigen is unknown. There are no base qualities to consult, and no much larger clone falls within one base. Recombination connected TRBV9 to TRBJ1-2, with the identity of the D gene unclear. This TCR was recovered from a middle-aged man who had recovered from COVID-19. Sequenced: PBMCs or T cells enriched from blood (not recorded which). The DNA reads TGTGCCAGCAGCCATACAAACTATGGCTACACCTTC. This is translated as CASSHTNYGYTF.